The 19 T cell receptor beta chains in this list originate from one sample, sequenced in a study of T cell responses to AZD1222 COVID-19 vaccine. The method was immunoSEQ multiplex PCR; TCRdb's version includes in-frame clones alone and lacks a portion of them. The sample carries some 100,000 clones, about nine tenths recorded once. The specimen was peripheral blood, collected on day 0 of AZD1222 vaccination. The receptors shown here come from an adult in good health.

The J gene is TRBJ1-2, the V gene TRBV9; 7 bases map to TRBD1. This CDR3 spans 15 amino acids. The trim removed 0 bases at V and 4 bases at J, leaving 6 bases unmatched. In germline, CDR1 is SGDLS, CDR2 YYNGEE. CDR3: CASSVGQGGGYGYTF. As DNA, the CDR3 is TGTGCCAGCAGCGTAGGACAGGGAGGTGGCTATGGCTACACCTTC.

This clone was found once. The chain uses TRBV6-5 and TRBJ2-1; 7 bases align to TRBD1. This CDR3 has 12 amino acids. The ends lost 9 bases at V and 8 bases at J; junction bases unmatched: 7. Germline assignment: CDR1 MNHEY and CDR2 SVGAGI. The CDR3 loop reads CASTGVLDEQFF. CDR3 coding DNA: TGTGCCAGTACAGGGGTCCTAGATGAGCAGTTCTTC.

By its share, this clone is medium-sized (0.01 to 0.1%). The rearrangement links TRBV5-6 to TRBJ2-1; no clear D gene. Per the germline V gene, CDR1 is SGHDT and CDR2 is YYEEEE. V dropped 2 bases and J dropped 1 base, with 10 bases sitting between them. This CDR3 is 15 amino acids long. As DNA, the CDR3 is TGTGCCAGCAGCTTCGGGTTTAGGTCCTACAATGAGCAGTTCTTC. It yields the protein CASSFGFRSYNEQFF.

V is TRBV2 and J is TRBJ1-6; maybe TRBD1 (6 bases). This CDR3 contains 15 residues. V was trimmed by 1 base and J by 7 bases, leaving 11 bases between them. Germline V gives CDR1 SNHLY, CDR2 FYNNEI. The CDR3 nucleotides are TGTGCCAGCAGTGAAGAAAGAGGGGGGAATTCACCCCTCCACTTT. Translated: CASSEERGGNSPLHF. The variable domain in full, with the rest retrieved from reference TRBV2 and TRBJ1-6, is EPEVTQTPSHQVTQMGQEVILRCVPISNHLYFYWYRQILGQKVEFLVSFYNNEISEKSEIFDDQFSVERPDGSNFTLKIRSTKLEDSAMYFCASSEERGGNSPLHFGNGTRLTVT.

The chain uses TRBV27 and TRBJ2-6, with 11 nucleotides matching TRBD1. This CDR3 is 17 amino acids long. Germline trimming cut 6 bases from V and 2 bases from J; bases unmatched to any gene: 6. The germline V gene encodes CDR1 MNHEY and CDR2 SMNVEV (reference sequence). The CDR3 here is CASSFRTGGAGANVLTF. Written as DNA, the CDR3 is TGTGCCAGCAGCTTCAGGACAGGGGGCGCTGGGGCCAACGTCCTGACTTTC.

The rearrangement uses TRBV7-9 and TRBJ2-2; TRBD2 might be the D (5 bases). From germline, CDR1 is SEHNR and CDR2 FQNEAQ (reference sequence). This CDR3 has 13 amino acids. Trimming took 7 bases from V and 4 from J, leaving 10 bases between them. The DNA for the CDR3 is TGTGCCAGCAAACGGGATGCCACCGGGGAGCTGTTTTTT. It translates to CASKRDATGELFF.

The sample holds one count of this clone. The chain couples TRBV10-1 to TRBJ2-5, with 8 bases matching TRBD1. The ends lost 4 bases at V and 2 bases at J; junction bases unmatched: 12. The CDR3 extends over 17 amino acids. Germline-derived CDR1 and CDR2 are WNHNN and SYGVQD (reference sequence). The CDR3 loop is CASSGTGGGLLQETQYF. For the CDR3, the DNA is TGCGCCAGCAGTGGTACAGGGGGAGGACTACTGCAAGAGACCCAGTACTTC.

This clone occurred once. The CDR3, as DNA: TGTGCCAGCAGTGAAGTGGGCAGGGTAGACTATGGCTACACCTTC. Its protein is CASSEVGRVDYGYTF. The chain links TRBV6-1 to TRBJ1-2; tentatively, D is TRBD1 (5 bases). Germline lookup yields CDR1 MNHNS and CDR2 SASEGT. The CDR3 has 15 residues. The V gene lost 1 base and the J gene lost 3 bases, with 12 bases spanning the gap.

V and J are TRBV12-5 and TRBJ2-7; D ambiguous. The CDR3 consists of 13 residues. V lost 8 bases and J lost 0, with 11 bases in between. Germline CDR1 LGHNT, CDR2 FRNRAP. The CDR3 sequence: CASSNSLSYEQYF. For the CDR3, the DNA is TGTGCTAGTTCCAACAGCCTCTCCTACGAGCAGTACTTC.

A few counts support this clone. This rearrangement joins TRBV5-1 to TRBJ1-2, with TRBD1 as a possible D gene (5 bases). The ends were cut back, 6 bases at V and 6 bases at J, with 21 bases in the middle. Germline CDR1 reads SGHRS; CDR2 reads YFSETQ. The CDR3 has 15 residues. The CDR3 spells CASTFKGHGSDGYTF. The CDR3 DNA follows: TGCGCCAGCACCTTCAAGGGGCACGGATCGGATGGCTACACCTTC.

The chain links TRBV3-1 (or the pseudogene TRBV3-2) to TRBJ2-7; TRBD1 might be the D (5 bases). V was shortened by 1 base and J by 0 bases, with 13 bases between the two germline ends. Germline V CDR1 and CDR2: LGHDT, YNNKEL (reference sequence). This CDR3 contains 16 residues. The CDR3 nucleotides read TGTGCCAGCAGCCAAGGTTACAGCAGGGACTCCTACGAGCAGTACTTC. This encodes CASSQGYSRDSYEQYF.

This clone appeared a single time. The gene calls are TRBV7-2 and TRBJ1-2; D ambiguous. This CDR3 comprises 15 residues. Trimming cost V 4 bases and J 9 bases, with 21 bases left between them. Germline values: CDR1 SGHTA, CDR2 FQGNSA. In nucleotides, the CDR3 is TGTGCCAGCAGCTCAGATACGGCGAGGTATCAAAGCTACACCTTC. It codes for CASSSDTARYQSYTF. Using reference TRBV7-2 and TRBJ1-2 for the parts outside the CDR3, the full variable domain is GAGVSQSPSNKVTEKGKDVELRCDPISGHTALYWYRQSLGQGLEFLIYFQGNSAPDKSGLPSDRFSAERTGGSVSTLTIQRTQQEDSAVYLCASSSDTARYQSYTFGSGTRLTVV.

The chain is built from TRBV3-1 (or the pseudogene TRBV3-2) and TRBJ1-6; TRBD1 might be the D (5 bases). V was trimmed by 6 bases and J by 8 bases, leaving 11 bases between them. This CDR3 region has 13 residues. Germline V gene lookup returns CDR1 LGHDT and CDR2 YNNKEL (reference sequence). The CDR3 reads CASSQMGDSPLHF. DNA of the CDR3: TGTGCCAGCAGTCAAATGGGGGATTCACCCCTCCACTTT.

CDR3 loop: CAISKTSGQETQYF. The CDR3 region has the DNA TGTGCCATCAGTAAGACTAGCGGCCAAGAGACCCAGTACTTC. The chain links TRBV10-3 to TRBJ2-5; 9 bases agree with TRBD2. V lost 5 bases to trimming and J lost 1 base; unmatched junction nucleotides: 2. The germline V gene encodes CDR1 ENHRY and CDR2 SYGVKD. The CDR3 spans 14 residues.

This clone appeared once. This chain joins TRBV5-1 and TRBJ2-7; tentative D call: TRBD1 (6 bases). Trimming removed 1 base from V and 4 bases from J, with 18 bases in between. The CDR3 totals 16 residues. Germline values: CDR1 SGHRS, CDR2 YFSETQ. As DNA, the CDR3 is TGCGCCAGCAGCTTGACATTGCGCCAGGGGAAGTACGAGCAGTACTTC. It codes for CASSLTLRQGKYEQYF.

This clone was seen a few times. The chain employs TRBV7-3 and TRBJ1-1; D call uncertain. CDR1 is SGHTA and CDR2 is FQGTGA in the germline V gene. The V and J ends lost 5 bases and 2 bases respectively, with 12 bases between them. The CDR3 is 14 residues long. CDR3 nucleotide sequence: TGTGCCAGCAGCCCTGGAGGGTCAAACACTGAAGCTTTCTTT. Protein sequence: CASSPGGSNTEAFF. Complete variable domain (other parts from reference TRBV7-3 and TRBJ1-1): GAGVSQTPSNKVTEKGKYVELRCDPISGHTALYWYRQSLGQGPEFLIYFQGTGAADDSGLPNDRFFAVRPEGSVSTLKIQRTERGDSAVYLCASSPGGSNTEAFFGQGTRLTVV.

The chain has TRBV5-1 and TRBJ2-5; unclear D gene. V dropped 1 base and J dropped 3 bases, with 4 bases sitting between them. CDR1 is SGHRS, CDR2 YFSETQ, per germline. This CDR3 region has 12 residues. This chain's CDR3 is CASSLMKETQYF. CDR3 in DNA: TGCGCCAGCAGCTTGATGAAAGAGACCCAGTACTTC.

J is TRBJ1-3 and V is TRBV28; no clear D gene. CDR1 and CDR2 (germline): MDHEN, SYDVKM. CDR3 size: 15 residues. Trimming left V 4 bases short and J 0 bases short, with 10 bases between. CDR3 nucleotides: TGTGCCAGCAGTTCCTGGACCGTCTCTGGAAACACCATATATTTT. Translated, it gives CASSSWTVSGNTIYF.

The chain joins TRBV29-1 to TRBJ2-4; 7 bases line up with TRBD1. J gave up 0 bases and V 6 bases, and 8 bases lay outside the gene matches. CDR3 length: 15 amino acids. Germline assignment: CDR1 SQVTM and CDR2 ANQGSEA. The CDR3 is CSVLPGGIAKNIQYF. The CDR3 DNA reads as TGCAGCGTCCTTCCAGGGGGAATAGCCAAAAACATTCAGTACTTC.